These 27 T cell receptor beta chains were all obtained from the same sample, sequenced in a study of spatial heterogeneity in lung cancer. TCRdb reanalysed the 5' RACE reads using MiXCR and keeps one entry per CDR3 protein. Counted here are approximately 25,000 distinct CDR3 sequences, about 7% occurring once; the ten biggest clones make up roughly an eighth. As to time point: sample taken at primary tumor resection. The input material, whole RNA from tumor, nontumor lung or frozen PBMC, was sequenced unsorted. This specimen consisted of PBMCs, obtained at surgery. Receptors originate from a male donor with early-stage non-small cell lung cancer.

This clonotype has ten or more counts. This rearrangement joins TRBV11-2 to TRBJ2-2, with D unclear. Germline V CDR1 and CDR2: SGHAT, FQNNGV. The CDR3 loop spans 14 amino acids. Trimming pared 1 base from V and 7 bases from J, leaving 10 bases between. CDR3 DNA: TGTGCCAGCAGCTTAGTGGTGTCGGGCGGGGAGCTGTTTTTT. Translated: CASSLVVSGGELFF. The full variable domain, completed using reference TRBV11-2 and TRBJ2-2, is EAGVAQSPRYKIIEKRQSVAFWCNPISGHATLYWYQQILGQGPKLLIQFQNNGVVDDSQLPKDRFSAERLKGVDSTLKIQPAKLEDSAVYLCASSLVVSGGELFFGEGSRLTVL.

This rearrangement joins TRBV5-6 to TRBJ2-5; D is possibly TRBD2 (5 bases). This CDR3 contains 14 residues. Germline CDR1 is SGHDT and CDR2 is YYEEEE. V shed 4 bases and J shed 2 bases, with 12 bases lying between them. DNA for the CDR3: TGTGCCAGCAGCCACGGACTGAGACAAGAGACCCAGTACTTC. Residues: CASSHGLRQETQYF.

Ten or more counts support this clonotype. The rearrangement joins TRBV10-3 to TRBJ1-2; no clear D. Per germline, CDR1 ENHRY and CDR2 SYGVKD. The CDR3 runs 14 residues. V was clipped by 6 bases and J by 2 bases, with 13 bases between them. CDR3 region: CAISRSVSNYGYTF. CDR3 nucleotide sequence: TGTGCCATCAGCCGGTCAGTCTCAAACTATGGCTACACCTTC.

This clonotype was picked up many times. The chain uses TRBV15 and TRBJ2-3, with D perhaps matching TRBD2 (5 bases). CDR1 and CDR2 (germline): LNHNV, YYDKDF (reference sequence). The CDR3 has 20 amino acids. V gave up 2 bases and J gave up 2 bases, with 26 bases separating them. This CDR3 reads CATSRPHGGTPAPNTDTQYF. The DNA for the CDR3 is TGTGCCACCAGCAGACCCCACGGAGGAACTCCCGCCCCTAACACAGATACGCAGTATTTT.

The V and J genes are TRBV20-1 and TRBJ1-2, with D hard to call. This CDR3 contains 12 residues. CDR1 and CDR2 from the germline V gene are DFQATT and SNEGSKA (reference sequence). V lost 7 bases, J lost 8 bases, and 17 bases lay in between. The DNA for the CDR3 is TGCAGTGGCCTGGGGTTCTCCGGCGGCTACACCTTC. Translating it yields CSGLGFSGGYTF.

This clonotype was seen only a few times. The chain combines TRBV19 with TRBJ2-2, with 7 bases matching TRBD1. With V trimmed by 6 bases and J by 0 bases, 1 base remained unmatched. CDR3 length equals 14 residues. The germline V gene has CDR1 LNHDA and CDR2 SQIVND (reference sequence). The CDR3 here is CASRTGPNTGELFF. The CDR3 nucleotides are TGTGCCAGTAGGACAGGGCCGAACACCGGGGAGCTGTTTTTT.

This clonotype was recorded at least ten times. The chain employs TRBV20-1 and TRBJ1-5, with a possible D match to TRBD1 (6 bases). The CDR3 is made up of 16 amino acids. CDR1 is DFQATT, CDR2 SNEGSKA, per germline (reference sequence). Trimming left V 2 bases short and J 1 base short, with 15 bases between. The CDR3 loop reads CSARLSGALSNQPQHF. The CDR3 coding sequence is TGCAGTGCTAGATTATCGGGGGCTCTAAGCAATCAGCCCCAGCATTTT.

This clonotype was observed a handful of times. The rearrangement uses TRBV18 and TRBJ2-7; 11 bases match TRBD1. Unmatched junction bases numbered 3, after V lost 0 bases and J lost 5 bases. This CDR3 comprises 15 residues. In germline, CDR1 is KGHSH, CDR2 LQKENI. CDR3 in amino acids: CASSPPGQGGHEQYF. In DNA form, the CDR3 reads TGTGCCAGCTCACCACCGGGACAGGGGGGACACGAGCAGTACTTC. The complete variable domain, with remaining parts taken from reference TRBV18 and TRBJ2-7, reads NAGVMQNPRHLVRRRGQEARLRCSPMKGHSHVYWYRQLPEEGLKFMVYLQKENIIDESGMPKERFSAEFPKEGPSILRIQQVVRGDSAAYFCASSPPGQGGHEQYFGPGTRLTVT.

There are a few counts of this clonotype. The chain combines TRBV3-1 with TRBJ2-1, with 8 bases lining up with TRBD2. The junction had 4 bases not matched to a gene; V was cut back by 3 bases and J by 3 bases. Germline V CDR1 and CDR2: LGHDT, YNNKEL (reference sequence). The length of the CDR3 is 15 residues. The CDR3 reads CASSQFSGNYNEQFF. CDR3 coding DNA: TGTGCCAGCAGCCAGTTTAGCGGGAACTACAATGAGCAGTTCTTC.

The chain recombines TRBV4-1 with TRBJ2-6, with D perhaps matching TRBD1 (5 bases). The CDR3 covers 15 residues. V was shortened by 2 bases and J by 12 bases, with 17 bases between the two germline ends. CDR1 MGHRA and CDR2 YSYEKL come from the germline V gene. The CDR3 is CASSQTGFELSVLTF. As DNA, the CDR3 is TGCGCCAGCAGCCAAACAGGTTTTGAGTTAAGCGTCCTGACTTTC.

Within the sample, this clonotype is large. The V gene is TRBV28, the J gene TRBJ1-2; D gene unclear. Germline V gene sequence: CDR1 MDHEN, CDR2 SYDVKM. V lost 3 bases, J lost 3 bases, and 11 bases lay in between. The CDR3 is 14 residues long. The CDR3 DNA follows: TGTGCCAGCAGTTTGAGTCCGGCCTACTATGGCTACACCTTC. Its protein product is CASSLSPAYYGYTF.

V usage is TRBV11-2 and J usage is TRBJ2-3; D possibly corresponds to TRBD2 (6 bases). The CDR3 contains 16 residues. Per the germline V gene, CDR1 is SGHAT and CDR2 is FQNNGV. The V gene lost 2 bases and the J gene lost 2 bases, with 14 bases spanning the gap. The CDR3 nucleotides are TGTGCCAGCAGCTTACAACGGGGGAGTATCACAGATACGCAGTATTTT. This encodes CASSLQRGSITDTQYF.

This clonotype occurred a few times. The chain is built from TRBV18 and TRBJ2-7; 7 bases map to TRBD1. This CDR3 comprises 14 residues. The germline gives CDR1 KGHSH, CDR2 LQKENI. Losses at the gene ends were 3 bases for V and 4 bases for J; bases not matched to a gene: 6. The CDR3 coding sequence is TGTGCCAGCTCACCGCGGACAGGTCCTTACGAGCAGTACTTC. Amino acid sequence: CASSPRTGPYEQYF.

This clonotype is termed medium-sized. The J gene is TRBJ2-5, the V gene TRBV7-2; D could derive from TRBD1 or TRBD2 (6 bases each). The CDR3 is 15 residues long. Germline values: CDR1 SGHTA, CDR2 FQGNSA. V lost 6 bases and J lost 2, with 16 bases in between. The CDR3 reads CASSTGATLQETQYF. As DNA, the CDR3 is TGTGCCAGCAGTACGGGGGCCACCTTGCAAGAGACCCAGTACTTC.

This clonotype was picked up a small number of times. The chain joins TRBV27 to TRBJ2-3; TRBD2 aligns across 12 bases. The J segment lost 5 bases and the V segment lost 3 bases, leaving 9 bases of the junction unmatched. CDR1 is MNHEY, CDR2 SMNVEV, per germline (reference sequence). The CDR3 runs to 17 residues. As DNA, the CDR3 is TGTGCCAGCAGTTTGTCGAAACTAGCGGGAGGTCGAGATACGCAGTATTTT. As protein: CASSLSKLAGGRDTQYF.

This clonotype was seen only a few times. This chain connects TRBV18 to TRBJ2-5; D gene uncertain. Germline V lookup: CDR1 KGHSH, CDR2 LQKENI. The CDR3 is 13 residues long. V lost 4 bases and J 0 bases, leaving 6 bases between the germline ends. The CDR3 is CASSRDYQETQYF. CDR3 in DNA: TGTGCCAGCTCACGCGACTACCAAGAGACCCAGTACTTC.

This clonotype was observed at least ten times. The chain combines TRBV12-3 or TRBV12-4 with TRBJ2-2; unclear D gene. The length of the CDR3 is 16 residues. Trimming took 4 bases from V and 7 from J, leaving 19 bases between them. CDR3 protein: CASSSELPPYGGELFF. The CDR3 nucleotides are TGTGCCAGCAGTTCCGAATTGCCCCCATACGGCGGGGAGCTGTTTTTT.

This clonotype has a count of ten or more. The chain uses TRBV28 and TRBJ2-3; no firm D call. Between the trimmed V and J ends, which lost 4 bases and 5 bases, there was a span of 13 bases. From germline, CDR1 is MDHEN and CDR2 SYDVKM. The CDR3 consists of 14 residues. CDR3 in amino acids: CASSSARDEDTQYF. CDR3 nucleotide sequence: TGTGCCAGCAGTTCTGCTCGTGACGAAGATACGCAGTATTTT. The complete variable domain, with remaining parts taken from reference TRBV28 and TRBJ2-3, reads DVKVTQSSRYLVKRTGEKVFLECVQDMDHENMFWYRQDPGLGLRLIYFSYDVKMKEKGDIPEGYSVSREKKERFSLILESASTNQTSMYLCASSSARDEDTQYFGPGTRLTVL.

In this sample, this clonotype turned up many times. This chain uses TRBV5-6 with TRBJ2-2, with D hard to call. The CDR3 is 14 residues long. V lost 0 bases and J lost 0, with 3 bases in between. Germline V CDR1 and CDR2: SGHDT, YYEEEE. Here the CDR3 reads CASSLEANTGELFF. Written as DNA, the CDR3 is TGTGCCAGCAGCTTGGAGGCGAACACCGGGGAGCTGTTTTTT. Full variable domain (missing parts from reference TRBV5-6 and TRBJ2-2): DAGVTQSPTHLIKTRGQQVTLRCSPKSGHDTVSWYQQALGQGPQFIFQYYEEEERQRGNFPDRFSGHQFPNYSSELNVNALLLGDSALYLCASSLEANTGELFFGEGSRLTVL.

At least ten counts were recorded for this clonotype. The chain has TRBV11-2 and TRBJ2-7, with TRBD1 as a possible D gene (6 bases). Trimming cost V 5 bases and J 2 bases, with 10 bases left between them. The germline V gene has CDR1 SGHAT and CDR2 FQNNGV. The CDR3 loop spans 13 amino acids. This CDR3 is CASSPRGTYEQYF. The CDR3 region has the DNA TGTGCCAGCAGCCCCAGGGGTACCTACGAGCAGTACTTC.

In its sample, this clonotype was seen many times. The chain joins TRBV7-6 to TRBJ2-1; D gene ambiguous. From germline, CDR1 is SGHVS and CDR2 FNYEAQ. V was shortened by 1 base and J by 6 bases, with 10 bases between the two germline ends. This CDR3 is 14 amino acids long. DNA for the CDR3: TGTGCCAGCAGCTTAGGCCTTCCGGGCAATGAGCAGTTCTTC. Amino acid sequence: CASSLGLPGNEQFF.

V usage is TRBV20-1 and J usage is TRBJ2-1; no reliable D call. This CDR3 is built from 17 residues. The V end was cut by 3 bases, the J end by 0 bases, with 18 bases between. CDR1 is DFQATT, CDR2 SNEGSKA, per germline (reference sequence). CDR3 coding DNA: TGCAGTGCTAGGGCCTCCCGGCAGAGAGGCTCCTACAATGAGCAGTTCTTC. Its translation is CSARASRQRGSYNEQFF.

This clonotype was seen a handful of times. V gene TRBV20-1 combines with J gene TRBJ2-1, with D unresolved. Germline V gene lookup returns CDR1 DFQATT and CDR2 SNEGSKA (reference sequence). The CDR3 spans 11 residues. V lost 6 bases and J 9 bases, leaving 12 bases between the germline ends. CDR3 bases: TGCAGTGCGATAGGAACGGGTGAGCAGTTCTTC. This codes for CSAIGTGEQFF.

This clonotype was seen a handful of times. This CDR3 reads CASSLAASGSTDTQYF. In DNA form, the CDR3 reads TGCGCCAGCAGCTTGGCGGCTAGCGGGAGCACAGATACGCAGTATTTT. V gene TRBV5-1 combines with J gene TRBJ2-3, with 8 bases identical to TRBD2. The CDR3 has 16 residues. V shed 0 bases, J shed 0 bases, and the junction held 3 bases outside the gene matches. Germline loops: CDR1 SGHRS, CDR2 YFSETQ.

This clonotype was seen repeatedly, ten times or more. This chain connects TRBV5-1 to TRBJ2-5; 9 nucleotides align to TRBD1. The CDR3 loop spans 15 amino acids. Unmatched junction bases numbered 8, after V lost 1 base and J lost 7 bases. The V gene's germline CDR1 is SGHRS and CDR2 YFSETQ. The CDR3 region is CASSLNSGQGATQYF. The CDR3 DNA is TGCGCCAGCAGCTTGAATTCGGGACAGGGAGCGACCCAGTACTTC.

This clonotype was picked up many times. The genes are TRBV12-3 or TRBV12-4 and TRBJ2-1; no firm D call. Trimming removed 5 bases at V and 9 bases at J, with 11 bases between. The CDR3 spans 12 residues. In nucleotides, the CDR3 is TGTGCCAGCAGTCTTTGGGTGCCTGAGCAGTTCTTC. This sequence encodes CASSLWVPEQFF.

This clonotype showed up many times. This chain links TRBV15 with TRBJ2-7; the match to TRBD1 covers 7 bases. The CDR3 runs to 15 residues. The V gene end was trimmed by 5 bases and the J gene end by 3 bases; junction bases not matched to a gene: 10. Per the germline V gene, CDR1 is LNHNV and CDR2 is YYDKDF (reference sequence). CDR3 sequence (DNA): TGTGCCACCAGCCCCCCCAGACAGGGTCTCTACGAGCAGTACTTC. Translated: CATSPPRQGLYEQYF.